The source of this T cell receptor beta chain is a study of T cells after somatic rescue of genetic block. The table came from immunoSEQ multiplex PCR; TCRdb's copy has only in-frame clones and leaves some out. The table lists tens of thousands of clones, around 90% of them singletons. Looked up from germline, CDR1 is MDHEN and CDR2 is SYDVKM. The CDR3 extends over 14 amino acids. V was shortened by 3 bases and J by 5 bases, with 14 bases between the two germline ends. This clone was counted once. The TCR comes from a man aged 40-50 years. This rearrangement joins TRBV28 to TRBJ2-7; D possibly corresponds to TRBD1 (6 bases). What was sequenced was peripheral blood mononuclear cells (PBMCs). The CDR3 DNA follows: TGTGCCAGCAGTTTTAGAGGGGACACCCACGAGCAGTACTTC. Translating it yields CASSFRGDTHEQYF. Based on the CDR3 plus reference TRBV28 and TRBJ2-7, the full variable domain is DVKVTQSSRYLVKRTGEKVFLECVQDMDHENMFWYRQDPGLGLRLIYFSYDVKMKEKGDIPEGYSVSREKKERFSLILESASTNQTSMYLCASSFRGDTHEQYFGPGTRLTVT.